The 14 T cell receptor beta chains below were found in one sample sequenced in a study of PD-1 blockade in classical Hodgkin lymphoma. Following autologous stem cell transplantation, relapse occurred in every patient, and exposure to brentuximab vedotin varied. Sequenced by immunoSEQ multiplex PCR; TCRdb stores in-frame clones only, minus some. The data contain roughly 97,000 clones, 80% to 85% of them singletons. This material consisted of peripheral blood mononuclear cells (PBMCs), taken at baseline. These receptor sequences come from a human donor with classical Hodgkin lymphoma.

This clone was seen more than once but under ten times. V and J are TRBV19 and TRBJ2-2; weak D call: TRBD2 (7 bases). The CDR3 runs 14 residues. V lost 6 bases, J lost 6 bases, and 14 bases lay in between. The V gene's germline CDR1 is LNHDA and CDR2 SQIVND (reference sequence). The CDR3 sequence is CASSGLGGAGELFF. The CDR3 region has the DNA TGTGCCAGTAGCGGATTAGGGGGGGCCGGGGAGCTGTTTTTT.

The chain links TRBV5-1 to TRBJ2-2; TRBD1 might be the D (6 bases). V lost 2 bases and J lost 1, with 9 bases in between. The CDR3 is made up of 15 amino acids. The germline gives CDR1 SGHRS, CDR2 YFSETQ. The CDR3 DNA sequence: TGCGCCAGCAGCTTTACAGGGATGAACACCGGGGAGCTGTTTTTT. Its translation is CASSFTGMNTGELFF.

V usage is TRBV9 and J usage is TRBJ2-1; the match to TRBD2 covers 10 bases. CDR3 length: 16 residues. Germline loops: CDR1 SGDLS, CDR2 YYNGEE. The J segment lost 6 bases and the V segment lost 1 base, leaving 7 bases of the junction unmatched. The CDR3 coding sequence is TGTGCCAGCAGCGTAATGGAACTAGCGGGAATCAATGAGCAGTTCTTC. Amino acid sequence: CASSVMELAGINEQFF.

The chain uses TRBV7-3 and TRBJ2-1; 13 nucleotides agree with TRBD2. The CDR3 has 18 residues. Germline CDR1 is SGHTA and CDR2 is FQGTGA. The trim removed 1 base at V and 2 bases at J, leaving 5 bases unmatched. The CDR3 nucleotides read TGTGCCAGCAGCTTAAAGGCGGGACTAGCGGGACCCTACAATGAGCAGTTCTTC. This encodes CASSLKAGLAGPYNEQFF.

This chain connects TRBV19 to TRBJ2-1, with 12 bases matching TRBD2. The CDR3 runs to 14 residues. CDR1 is LNHDA, CDR2 SQIVND, per germline (reference sequence). The junction had 5 bases not matched to a gene; V was cut back by 8 bases and J by 6 bases. CDR3 nucleotides: TGTGCCAGTGCCGGGACTAGCGGGCTCAATGAGCAGTTCTTC. This sequence encodes CASAGTSGLNEQFF. Full variable domain (remainder filled in from reference TRBV19 and TRBJ2-1): DGGITQSPKYLFRKEGQNVTLSCEQNLNHDAMYWYRQDPGQGLRLIYYSQIVNDFQKGDIAEGYSVSREKKESFPLTVTSAQKNPTAFYLCASAGTSGLNEQFFGPGTRLTVL.

The chain links TRBV5-6 to TRBJ1-2; the D gene is possibly TRBD1 (5 bases). Trimming cost V 1 base and J 4 bases, with 8 bases left between them. The germline V gene encodes CDR1 SGHDT and CDR2 YYEEEE. The CDR3 extends over 13 amino acids. The CDR3 sequence: CASSLSRGYGYTF. In DNA, the CDR3 is TGTGCCAGCAGCTTGTCGAGGGGCTATGGCTACACCTTC.

In this sample, this clone turned up a few times. The DNA for the CDR3 is TGTGCCAGCAGCCCGACAACCTATAGCGGGAAGGAGTACTTC. As protein: CASSPTTYSGKEYF. The chain carries TRBV9 and TRBJ2-7; TRBD2 matches 8 bases. The CDR3 is 14 amino acids. V lost 4 bases to trimming and J lost 11 bases; unmatched junction nucleotides: 14. Per germline, CDR1 SGDLS and CDR2 YYNGEE.

This sequence joins TRBV9 and TRBJ1-2, with 7 bases identical to TRBD1. Germline CDR1 and CDR2: SGDLS and YYNGEE. The CDR3 covers 16 residues. J was trimmed by 2 bases and V by 0 bases; bases with no gene match: 7. CDR3 sequence reads: CASSVALSTGNYGYTF. The CDR3 region has the DNA TGTGCCAGCAGCGTAGCCCTTTCGACAGGGAACTATGGCTACACCTTC.

The chain combines TRBV5-4 with TRBJ2-3; D ambiguous. Germline CDR1 and CDR2: SGHNT and YYREEE (reference sequence). Trimming removed 0 bases from V and 2 bases from J, with 13 bases in between. The CDR3 consists of 16 residues. CDR3 sequence: CASSLAALGPTDTQYF. In DNA, the CDR3 is TGTGCCAGCAGCTTGGCCGCCCTAGGGCCCACAGATACGCAGTATTTT. Full variable domain (rest looked up from reference TRBV5-4 and TRBJ2-3): ETGVTQSPTHLIKTRGQQVTLRCSSQSGHNTVSWYQQALGQGPQFIFQYYREEENGRGNFPPRFSGLQFPNYSSELNVNALELDDSALYLCASSLAALGPTDTQYFGPGTRLTVL.

This clone showed up just once. The gene calls are TRBV10-3 and TRBJ2-3; D possibly corresponds to TRBD2 (6 bases). V was shortened by 11 bases and J by 2 bases, with 14 bases between the two germline ends. The CDR3 loop spans 13 amino acids. The germline gives CDR1 ENHRY, CDR2 SYGVKD. This CDR3 is CAVNSGYTDTQYF. DNA for the CDR3: TGTGCCGTTAATAGCGGCTACACAGATACGCAGTATTTT.

The rearrangement joins TRBV10-3 to TRBJ2-7; D not certain. Germline V gene data show CDR1 as ENHRY and CDR2 as SYGVKD. The CDR3 is made up of 15 amino acids. The V end was cut by 0 bases, the J end by 5 bases, with 14 bases between. The CDR3 sequence is CAISESWAAQDEQYF. DNA for the CDR3: TGTGCCATCAGTGAGTCTTGGGCAGCTCAAGACGAGCAGTACTTC.

This clone was observed once. The gene calls are TRBV5-6 and TRBJ1-2; D is perhaps TRBD1 (5 bases). Per germline, CDR1 SGHDT and CDR2 YYEEEE. There are 12 residues in the CDR3. V was trimmed by 4 bases and J by 8 bases, leaving 12 bases between them. The CDR3 reads CASSPGTAGYTF. The CDR3, as DNA: TGTGCCAGCAGCCCGGGGACTGCCGGCTACACCTTC.

The V call is TRBV2, the J call TRBJ2-7; weak D call: TRBD2 (6 bases). V lost 5 bases and J 6 bases, leaving 8 bases between the germline ends. The CDR3 has 11 amino acids. The germline gives CDR1 SNHLY, CDR2 FYNNEI. CDR3 residues: CASSTGSEQYF. The CDR3 nucleotides are TGTGCCAGCAGTACCGGGAGCGAGCAGTACTTC.

The sample holds one count of this clone. The chain carries TRBV5-8 and TRBJ2-1; 9 nucleotides align to TRBD2. V lost 2 bases to trimming and J lost 0 bases; unmatched junction nucleotides: 9. CDR1 SGHTS and CDR2 YDEGEE come from the germline V gene. CDR3 length equals 18 residues. CDR3 sequence (DNA): TGTGCCAGCAGCTTAGGGACTAGCCTCGTCAGCTCCTACAATGAGCAGTTCTTC. Translating gives CASSLGTSLVSSYNEQFF.